This is a list of T cell receptor beta chains from one sample in a study of cytomegalovirus exposure and HLA in healthy donors. Some clones are missing from TCRdb's copy, which holds only in-frame ones; the method was immunoSEQ multiplex PCR. The sample shows about 160,000 clones, under 85% of them seen only once. The sample taken for sequencing was PBMCs. The receptors here all came from a man aged 50-59 years in good health and CMV-seropositive. CDR3s include the opening cysteine and the closing phenylalanine or tryptophan. A D gene is named only where the DNA matches it firmly. Some rows have no size entry. The others give once, few or many, or a class for an expanded clone.

>TRBD1|.|TRBJ1-5|TRBV28
TGTGCCAGCAGTGCCGGACAGGGTCATCAGCCCCAGCATTTT
CASSAGQGHQPQHF
>TRBD1|.|TRBJ2-7|TRBV7-6
TGTGCCAGCAGCAGGCGACAGGGTGGGGTCTACGAGCAGTACTTC
CASSRRQGGVYEQYF
>TRBD1|.|TRBJ1-3|TRBV28
TGTGCCAGCAGTGTTTATGGACAGGCCCGAAACACCATATATTTT
CASSVYGQARNTIYF
>.|.|TRBJ2-2|TRBV4-1
TGCGCCAGCAGCCTTCACTTGTGGACCGGGGAGCTGTTTTTT
CASSLHLWTGELFF
>.|.|TRBJ2-5|TRBV5-1
TGCGCCAGCAGCTTGGAGGGGGAGACCCAGTACTTC
CASSLEGETQYF
>TRBD1|few|TRBJ1-2|TRBV27
TGTGCCAGCAGTTCAACCATAATTACAGGGGAGGTATGGAGTAACTATGGCTACACCTTC
CASSSTIITGEVWSNYGYTF
>.|once|TRBJ1-3|TRBV7-8
TGTGCCAGCAGCTTAGGGACAGTCCCTGGAAACACCATATATTTT
CASSLGTVPGNTIYF
>TRBD1|.|TRBJ1-1|TRBV19
TGTGCCAGTAGTATAAGTCGGGACAGGGACACTGAAGCTTTCTTT
CASSISRDRDTEAFF
>TRBD1|.|TRBJ1-6|TRBV7-9
TGTGCCAGCAGCCGGGACAGCTATAATTCACCCCTCCACTTT
CASSRDSYNSPLHF
>.|.|TRBJ1-6|TRBV5-6
TGTGCCAGCAGCTATGGGACTTTAACTTCACCCCTCCACTTT
CASSYGTLTSPLHF
>.|.|TRBJ1-5|TRBV7-9
TGTGCCAGCAGCCAGACAGAGAGCAATCAGCCCCAGCATTTT
CASSQTESNQPQHF
>TRBD1|.|TRBJ1-1|TRBV28
TGTGCCAGCAGTTCCCACGGGACAGGGAACACTGAAGCTTTCTTT
CASSSHGTGNTEAFF
>.|.|TRBJ2-5|TRBV7-2
TGTGCCAGCAGCTCCGGACTGGCGGGTACCCAGTACTTC
CASSSGLAGTQYF
>.|.|TRBJ1-1|TRBV13
TGTGCCAGCAGCCCCCAGGGAAGAAACACTGAAGCTTTCTTT
CASSPQGRNTEAFF
>TRBD1|few|TRBJ2-7|TRBV19
TGTGCCAGTAGTATCCGGACAGGGGGAACCTACGAGCAGTACTTC
CASSIRTGGTYEQYF
>TRBD2|.|TRBJ2-1|TRBV19
TGTGCCAGTAGTTTGGTAGGCGGGGGGGCGGGTGAGCAGTTCTTC
CASSLVGGGAGEQFF
>.|.|TRBJ2-3|TRBV7-9
TGTGCCAGCAGCTTAGCTAGCGGACGCACAGATACGCAGTATTTT
CASSLASGRTDTQYF
>.|.|TRBJ1-4|TRBV6-6
TGTGCCAGCAGTTACTCGGATCGGACTCATAATGAAAAACTGTTTTTT
CASSYSDRTHNEKLFF
>.|.|TRBJ2-3|TRBV5-6
TGTGCCAGCAGGGCCCTAGCTGGGGGCCCAGATACGCAGTATTTT
CASRALAGGPDTQYF
>TRBD2|few|TRBJ2-7|TRBV9
TGTGCCAGCAGCGTAGATGGGGGGGTACCGTACGAGCAGTACTTC
CASSVDGGVPYEQYF
>.|.|TRBJ2-7|TRBV7-9
TGTGCCAGCAGCCCCACCCCACAGGGATCCTACGAGCAGTACTTC
CASSPTPQGSYEQYF
>.|.|TRBJ2-3|TRBV6-1
TGTGCCAGCAGCTTAGCCGCCATCACAGATACGCAGTATTTT
CASSLAAITDTQYF
>.|.|TRBJ2-7|TRBV7-8
TGTGCCAGCAGCCTCCGGGACAACTCCTACGAGCAGTACTTC
CASSLRDNSYEQYF
>TRBD2|.|TRBJ2-5|TRBV5-4
TGTGCCAGCAGCTTCGGAATTAGCGGGGGGGCCGAGACCCAGTACTTC
CASSFGISGGAETQYF
>TRBD1|few|TRBJ2-1|TRBV5-1
TGCGCCAGCAGCCCGGGACAGGGGTCCCATGAGCAGTTCTTC
CASSPGQGSHEQFF
>.|.|TRBJ1-2|TRBV9
TGTGCCAGCAGCGTTGACAGTTATGGCTACACCTTC
CASSVDSYGYTF
>TRBD1|.|TRBJ1-1|TRBV29-1
TGCAGCGTTGATAAGGGGGCGGGGACTGAAGCTTTCTTT
CSVDKGAGTEAFF
>.|.|TRBJ1-6|TRBV5-1
TGCGCCAGCAGCTTGGCCGGACAGACCAGCTCCTATAATTCACCCCTCCACTTT
CASSLAGQTSSYNSPLHF
>.|.|TRBJ1-1|TRBV7-9
TGTGCCAGCAGCCTAAGGGGCCGGCAGGTAGTGAACACTGAAGCTTTCTTT
CASSLRGRQVVNTEAFF
>.|.|TRBJ1-4|TRBV4-2
TGTGCCAGCAGCCAAGAGTCCCAGAATGAAAAACTGTTTTTT
CASSQESQNEKLFF
>TRBD2|.|TRBJ2-1|TRBV28
TGTGCCAGCAGTCCCCGGGAGGGTGTGGGTGAGCAGTTCTTC
CASSPREGVGEQFF
>TRBD1|few|TRBJ2-7|TRBV5-1
TGCGCCAGCAGCTTAATGCCGACAGGGGCCTACGAGCAGTACTTC
CASSLMPTGAYEQYF
>TRBD1|once|TRBJ1-4|TRBV18
TGTGCCAGCTCACAACAGGGGCCCGTTGTTGATGAAAAACTGTTTTTT
CASSQQGPVVDEKLFF
>.|.|TRBJ1-1|TRBV7-9
TGTGCCAGCAGCTTAGTACCAAAACAGGGCGTCGACACTGAAGCTTTCTTT
CASSLVPKQGVDTEAFF
>.|.|TRBJ1-6|TRBV2
TGTGCCAGCAGTGTTAGTGGAGATTCACCCCTCCACTTT
CASSVSGDSPLHF
>.|.|TRBJ2-3|TRBV4-3
TGCGCCAGCAGCCAAGATGTGGGAGGGGGTCGTGTGTATTTT
CASSQDVGGGRVYF
>.|.|TRBJ1-2|TRBV20-1
TGCAGTGTTAGAGAATTATATGGCTACACCTTC
CSVRELYGYTF
>.|.|TRBJ1-2|TRBV27
TGTGCCAGCAGTTTATTGGGGGGTATGAACTATGGCTACACCTTC
CASSLLGGMNYGYTF
>.|.|TRBJ2-7|TRBV25-1
TGTGCCAGCAGTGGAGGGGGTAGAGGCTACGAGCAGTACTTC
CASSGGGRGYEQYF
>TRBD1|few|TRBJ1-2|TRBV28
TGTGCCAGCCGCAAAGTGGACAGGGGGTATTATGGCTACACCTTC
CASRKVDRGYYGYTF